The rows below give T cell receptor beta chains drawn from one sample of a study of blood T cell repertoires in COVID-19. Measured with immunoSEQ multiplex PCR; TCRdb has only the in-frame clones, and not every one. The sample has about 310,000 clones; more than 75% are singletons. The sequenced sample consisted of peripheral blood. These TCRs come from a woman aged 45-65 years who had recovered from COVID-19. CDR3s include the opening cysteine and the closing phenylalanine or tryptophan. Each record gives: CDR3 protein, CDR3 DNA, D gene, V gene, clone size, CDR3 length, J gene. The D gene is left open where the match is weak. Not every row has a clone size; where given, it reads once, few, many or a size class.

cdr3_aa: CASIFRANYGYTF
cdr3_nt: TGTGCCAGCATTTTCAGGGCTAACTATGGCTACACCTTC
d_call: NA
v_call: TRBV28
clone_size: NA
cdr3_length: 13
j_call: TRBJ1-2

cdr3_aa: CASSVIGANYGYTF
cdr3_nt: TGTGCCAGCAGTGTCATAGGGGCTAACTATGGCTACACCTTC
d_call: NA
v_call: TRBV2
clone_size: NA
cdr3_length: 14
j_call: TRBJ1-2

cdr3_aa: CASSPLGLAGYNEQFF
cdr3_nt: TGTGCCAGCAGCCCCCTCGGGCTAGCGGGTTACAATGAGCAGTTCTTC
d_call: TRBD2
v_call: TRBV7-3
clone_size: NA
cdr3_length: 16
j_call: TRBJ2-1

cdr3_aa: CASSPAVGQGEETQYF
cdr3_nt: TGTGCCAGTAGTCCTGCGGTCGGACAGGGGGAGGAGACCCAGTACTTC
d_call: TRBD1
v_call: TRBV19
clone_size: NA
cdr3_length: 16
j_call: TRBJ2-5

cdr3_aa: CASSREMSTDTQYF
cdr3_nt: TGTGCCAGCAGCCGCGAGATGAGCACAGATACGCAGTATTTT
d_call: NA
v_call: TRBV9
clone_size: NA
cdr3_length: 14
j_call: TRBJ2-3

cdr3_aa: CASSQMDSLAYNEQFF
cdr3_nt: TGCGCCAGCAGCCAAATGGACAGCCTCGCGTACAATGAGCAGTTCTTC
d_call: NA
v_call: TRBV4-3
clone_size: NA
cdr3_length: 16
j_call: TRBJ2-1

cdr3_aa: CANRVPKPVLTCHSNQPQHF
cdr3_nt: TGTGCCAACCGGGTCCCTAAACCAGTACTCACTTGCCATAGCAATCAGCCCCAGCATTTT
d_call: NA
v_call: TRBV6-4
clone_size: NA
cdr3_length: 20
j_call: TRBJ1-5

cdr3_aa: CASSIGSGNTIYF
cdr3_nt: TGTGCCAGCTCGATCGGGTCTGGAAACACCATATATTTT
d_call: NA
v_call: TRBV18
clone_size: NA
cdr3_length: 13
j_call: TRBJ1-3

cdr3_aa: CASSLEGNRNTAEAFF
cdr3_nt: TGTGCCAGCAGCTTAGAGGGCAACCGCAATACTGCTGAAGCTTTCTTT
d_call: NA
v_call: TRBV11-2
clone_size: NA
cdr3_length: 16
j_call: TRBJ1-1

cdr3_aa: CATSTGTSFNEQFF
cdr3_nt: TGTGCCACCAGTACCGGGACTAGTTTCAATGAGCAGTTCTTC
d_call: TRBD2
v_call: TRBV24-1
clone_size: once
cdr3_length: 14
j_call: TRBJ2-1

cdr3_aa: CASSLGGSPLHF
cdr3_nt: TGTGCCAGCAGTTTGGGAGGATCACCCCTCCACTTT
d_call: NA
v_call: TRBV28
clone_size: NA
cdr3_length: 12
j_call: TRBJ1-6

cdr3_aa: CASSHTGHSGNTIYF
cdr3_nt: TGCGCCAGCAGCCATACAGGGCACTCTGGAAACACCATATATTTT
d_call: NA
v_call: TRBV4-1
clone_size: NA
cdr3_length: 15
j_call: TRBJ1-3

cdr3_aa: CASRSRTGFLYQPQHF
cdr3_nt: TGTGCCAGCAGGTCACGGACAGGGTTTCTCTATCAGCCCCAGCATTTT
d_call: TRBD1
v_call: TRBV28
clone_size: NA
cdr3_length: 16
j_call: TRBJ1-5

cdr3_aa: CASSYSTFRGELFF
cdr3_nt: TGTGCCAGCAGTTACTCGACTTTTAGAGGGGAGCTGTTTTTT
d_call: NA
v_call: TRBV6-5
clone_size: NA
cdr3_length: 14
j_call: TRBJ2-2

cdr3_aa: CASIRPLGGNTEAFF
cdr3_nt: TGTGCCAGCATAAGACCTTTAGGGGGGAACACTGAAGCTTTCTTT
d_call: NA
v_call: TRBV28
clone_size: NA
cdr3_length: 15
j_call: TRBJ1-1

cdr3_aa: CASSLAGSPSWETQYF
cdr3_nt: TGTGCCAGCAGCCTGGCAGGATCCCCCAGCTGGGAGACCCAGTACTTC
d_call: NA
v_call: TRBV27
clone_size: NA
cdr3_length: 16
j_call: TRBJ2-5

cdr3_aa: CASSQKQGHLPGPQHF
cdr3_nt: TGTGCCAGCAGCCAAAAACAGGGGCACCTCCCCGGGCCCCAGCATTTT
d_call: TRBD1
v_call: TRBV3-1/TRBV3-2
clone_size: NA
cdr3_length: 16
j_call: TRBJ1-5

cdr3_aa: CASSFRDRAYNEQFF
cdr3_nt: TGTGCCAGCAGTTTCCGGGACAGAGCCTACAATGAGCAGTTCTTC
d_call: TRBD1
v_call: TRBV27
clone_size: once
cdr3_length: 15
j_call: TRBJ2-1

cdr3_aa: CAWSRGASTHQPQHF
cdr3_nt: TGTGCCTGGAGTCGCGGAGCCTCGACGCATCAGCCCCAGCATTTT
d_call: NA
v_call: TRBV30
clone_size: few
cdr3_length: 15
j_call: TRBJ1-5

cdr3_aa: CAWSPGEGYGYTF
cdr3_nt: TGTGCCTGGAGTCCAGGGGAGGGCTATGGCTACACCTTC
d_call: NA
v_call: TRBV30
clone_size: NA
cdr3_length: 13
j_call: TRBJ1-2

cdr3_aa: CASSQDRLYNYGYTF
cdr3_nt: TGTGCCAGCAGCCAGGACAGGCTGTATAACTATGGCTACACCTTC
d_call: TRBD1
v_call: TRBV3-1/TRBV3-2
clone_size: few
cdr3_length: 15
j_call: TRBJ1-2

cdr3_aa: CASSADRETEAFF
cdr3_nt: TGTGCCAGCAGCGCCGACAGGGAAACTGAAGCTTTCTTT
d_call: TRBD1
v_call: TRBV2
clone_size: once
cdr3_length: 13
j_call: TRBJ1-1

cdr3_aa: CASSLVSSYEQYF
cdr3_nt: TGTGCCAGCAGCTTAGTTAGCTCCTACGAGCAGTACTTC
d_call: NA
v_call: TRBV7-2
clone_size: NA
cdr3_length: 13
j_call: TRBJ2-7

cdr3_aa: CASSFSTEQFF
cdr3_nt: TGTGCCAGCAGTTTTAGCACTGAGCAGTTCTTC
d_call: NA
v_call: TRBV28
clone_size: NA
cdr3_length: 11
j_call: TRBJ2-1

cdr3_aa: CASSLVAGATDTQYF
cdr3_nt: TGCGCCAGCAGCTTGGTTGCGGGGGCTACAGATACGCAGTATTTT
d_call: NA
v_call: TRBV5-1
clone_size: NA
cdr3_length: 15
j_call: TRBJ2-3

cdr3_aa: CASSVDRGEDQPQHF
cdr3_nt: TGTGCCAGCAGCGTGGACAGGGGGGAGGATCAGCCCCAGCATTTT
d_call: TRBD1
v_call: TRBV6-5
clone_size: NA
cdr3_length: 15
j_call: TRBJ1-5

cdr3_aa: CASSSVNTIYF
cdr3_nt: TGTGCCAGCAGCTCCGTAAACACCATATATTTT
d_call: NA
v_call: TRBV7-2
clone_size: NA
cdr3_length: 11
j_call: TRBJ1-3

cdr3_aa: CATSDLAGGGSEQFF
cdr3_nt: TGTGCCACCAGTGATTTGGCGGGAGGCGGAAGTGAGCAGTTCTTC
d_call: TRBD2
v_call: TRBV24-1
clone_size: once
cdr3_length: 15
j_call: TRBJ2-1

cdr3_aa: CASSLSRGNNEQFF
cdr3_nt: TGTGCCAGCAGTTTATCGCGGGGGAACAATGAGCAGTTCTTC
d_call: TRBD2
v_call: TRBV27
clone_size: NA
cdr3_length: 14
j_call: TRBJ2-1

cdr3_aa: CASSLVGGGEQFF
cdr3_nt: TGTGCCAGCAGCTTGGTAGGGGGGGGTGAGCAGTTCTTC
d_call: NA
v_call: TRBV5-4
clone_size: NA
cdr3_length: 13
j_call: TRBJ2-1

cdr3_aa: CASSGSGTGLNTEAFF
cdr3_nt: TGTGCCAGCAGTGGTTCCGGGACAGGGCTGAACACTGAAGCTTTCTTT
d_call: TRBD1
v_call: TRBV6-1
clone_size: NA
cdr3_length: 16
j_call: TRBJ1-1

cdr3_aa: CASSLGSNGELFF
cdr3_nt: TGTGCCAGCAGCTTGGGGAGTAACGGGGAGCTGTTTTTT
d_call: NA
v_call: TRBV5-5
clone_size: NA
cdr3_length: 13
j_call: TRBJ2-2

cdr3_aa: CASSPTDRGHQPQHF
cdr3_nt: TGTGCCAGCAGCCCGACCGACAGGGGGCATCAGCCCCAGCATTTT
d_call: TRBD1
v_call: TRBV5-5
clone_size: few
cdr3_length: 15
j_call: TRBJ1-5

cdr3_aa: CATNTDTQYF
cdr3_nt: TGTGCCACCAATACAGATACGCAGTATTTT
d_call: NA
v_call: TRBV28
clone_size: NA
cdr3_length: 10
j_call: TRBJ2-3

cdr3_aa: CASSALWAGDLNEQFF
cdr3_nt: TGTGCCAGCAGCGCCTTGTGGGCGGGGGACCTCAATGAGCAGTTCTTC
d_call: TRBD2
v_call: TRBV2
clone_size: NA
cdr3_length: 16
j_call: TRBJ2-1

cdr3_aa: CASSGTLNTEAFF
cdr3_nt: TGTGCCAGCAGTGGGACACTGAACACTGAAGCTTTCTTT
d_call: NA
v_call: TRBV11-2
clone_size: NA
cdr3_length: 13
j_call: TRBJ1-1

cdr3_aa: CASSDPGGPSTDTQYF
cdr3_nt: TGTGCCAGTAGTGACCCAGGGGGCCCTAGCACAGATACGCAGTATTTT
d_call: TRBD1
v_call: TRBV19
clone_size: NA
cdr3_length: 16
j_call: TRBJ2-3

cdr3_aa: CASSANRDQPQHF
cdr3_nt: TGTGCCAGCAGCGCGAACAGGGATCAGCCCCAGCATTTT
d_call: NA
v_call: TRBV7-9
clone_size: NA
cdr3_length: 13
j_call: TRBJ1-5

cdr3_aa: CASSPRGDGTSGSYEQYF
cdr3_nt: TGTGCCAGCAGCCCCAGGGGCGACGGGACTAGCGGGTCCTACGAGCAGTACTTC
d_call: TRBD2
v_call: TRBV4-2
clone_size: NA
cdr3_length: 18
j_call: TRBJ2-7

cdr3_aa: CASSRLASTDTQYF
cdr3_nt: TGTGCCAGTAGTAGACTGGCTAGCACAGATACGCAGTATTTT
d_call: NA
v_call: TRBV19
clone_size: NA
cdr3_length: 14
j_call: TRBJ2-3

cdr3_aa: CASSVDGASYEQYF
cdr3_nt: TGTGCCAGCAGCGTAGATGGAGCTTCCTACGAGCAGTACTTC
d_call: NA
v_call: TRBV9
clone_size: NA
cdr3_length: 14
j_call: TRBJ2-7

cdr3_aa: CASTLDRATGELFF
cdr3_nt: TGTGCCAGCACCCTGGACAGGGCTACCGGGGAGCTGTTTTTT
d_call: TRBD1
v_call: TRBV6-5
clone_size: NA
cdr3_length: 14
j_call: TRBJ2-2

cdr3_aa: CASSGAGLVGTEAFF
cdr3_nt: TGTGCCAGTAGTGGGGCGGGGTTAGTCGGCACTGAAGCTTTCTTT
d_call: NA
v_call: TRBV19
clone_size: NA
cdr3_length: 15
j_call: TRBJ1-1

cdr3_aa: CASSTSLMDRVARELFF
cdr3_nt: TGTGCCAGTAGTACCTCTTTGATGGACAGGGTGGCCCGGGAGCTGTTTTTT
d_call: TRBD1
v_call: TRBV19
clone_size: NA
cdr3_length: 17
j_call: TRBJ2-2

cdr3_aa: CASSFGQGSYNEQFF
cdr3_nt: TGTGCCAGCAGTTTTGGACAGGGGAGCTACAATGAGCAGTTCTTC
d_call: TRBD1
v_call: TRBV2
clone_size: NA
cdr3_length: 15
j_call: TRBJ2-1

cdr3_aa: CASSRVGAGATDTQYF
cdr3_nt: TGTGCCAGCAGCCGGGTGGGAGCGGGGGCCACAGATACGCAGTATTTT
d_call: TRBD2
v_call: TRBV7-9
clone_size: NA
cdr3_length: 16
j_call: TRBJ2-3

cdr3_aa: CAIGPGGREETQYF
cdr3_nt: TGTGCCATCGGTCCGGGAGGGCGGGAAGAGACCCAGTACTTC
d_call: TRBD2
v_call: TRBV10-3
clone_size: NA
cdr3_length: 14
j_call: TRBJ2-5

cdr3_aa: CASSFQGANYGYTF
cdr3_nt: TGTGCCAGCAGTTTCCAGGGGGCTAACTATGGCTACACCTTC
d_call: TRBD1
v_call: TRBV28
clone_size: NA
cdr3_length: 14
j_call: TRBJ1-2

cdr3_aa: CASSSQGAVGTEAFF
cdr3_nt: TGTGCCAGCAGCTCACAGGGGGCCGTGGGCACTGAAGCTTTCTTT
d_call: TRBD1
v_call: TRBV7-8
clone_size: NA
cdr3_length: 15
j_call: TRBJ1-1

cdr3_aa: CASSPREAGNEQFF
cdr3_nt: TGTGCCAGCTCACCAAGGGAGGCAGGCAATGAGCAGTTCTTC
d_call: NA
v_call: TRBV18
clone_size: NA
cdr3_length: 14
j_call: TRBJ2-1

cdr3_aa: CASSYSRVGQPQHF
cdr3_nt: TGTGCCAGCAGTTACAGCAGGGTGGGGCAGCCCCAGCATTTT
d_call: NA
v_call: TRBV28
clone_size: NA
cdr3_length: 14
j_call: TRBJ1-5

cdr3_aa: CSASHPGTAKNIQYF
cdr3_nt: TGCAGTGCTAGTCATCCAGGCACAGCCAAAAACATTCAGTACTTC
d_call: NA
v_call: TRBV20-1
clone_size: NA
cdr3_length: 15
j_call: TRBJ2-4

cdr3_aa: CASSQYEGDGQPQHF
cdr3_nt: TGTGCCAGCAGCCAATACGAGGGAGATGGTCAGCCCCAGCATTTT
d_call: NA
v_call: TRBV4-2
clone_size: NA
cdr3_length: 15
j_call: TRBJ1-5

cdr3_aa: CASSSTGTTYNEQFF
cdr3_nt: TGTGCCAGCAGTTCTACCGGGACTACTTACAATGAGCAGTTCTTC
d_call: TRBD2
v_call: TRBV7-9
clone_size: few
cdr3_length: 15
j_call: TRBJ2-1

cdr3_aa: CASSQWRQHTEAFF
cdr3_nt: TGTGCCAGCAGCCAATGGCGACAACACACTGAAGCTTTCTTT
d_call: NA
v_call: TRBV16
clone_size: few
cdr3_length: 14
j_call: TRBJ1-1

cdr3_aa: CASRTSGGPWDTQYF
cdr3_nt: TGTGCCAGCAGGACTAGCGGGGGGCCTTGGGATACGCAGTATTTT
d_call: TRBD2
v_call: TRBV6-5
clone_size: NA
cdr3_length: 15
j_call: TRBJ2-3